This T cell receptor beta chain was sequenced for a study of CD8+CD57+ T cells in acquired aplastic anemia. Study-level findings and limits: Shared by patients and controls, 25 to 30 CD8+ CDR3s were abundant in patients.

As for this clonotype: The antigen is undetermined.

Germline assignment: CDR1 SGHNT and CDR2 YYREEE (reference sequence). J lost 6 bases, V lost 4 bases, and 6 bases had no gene match. The CDR3 loop spans 15 amino acids. Patients who underwent sequencing had shown CD8+CD57+ cell expansion by flow cytometry. Each patient gave a blood sample that was collected before any therapy had been received. Both TCR beta VDJ combination and CDR3 sequence profiling were carried out. Genomic DNA was the template for this profiling. One entry per CDR3 protein, called by TCRdb with MiXCR from the reads. Found here are roughly 250,000 distinct CDR3 sequences, around half of them singletons; the top ten hold about 7.8%.

V and J are TRBV5-4 and TRBJ1-4, with 10 bases identical to TRBD1. Sequenced material: sorted CD4+, CD8+, or CD8+CD57+ T cells (not recorded which) from PBMCs. The source of this sequence is a human donor with aplastic anemia. In DNA, the CDR3 is TGTGCCAGCAGCCCCAAAGGACAGGGGGATGAAAAACTGTTTTTT. Translation gives CASSPKGQGDEKLFF.